One sample yielded the 28 T cell receptor beta chains listed below, sequenced in a study of T cell repertoires in cytomegalovirus infection. TCRdb reanalysed the reads using MiXCR and keeps one entry per CDR3 protein. The sample records hundreds of thousands of distinct CDR3 sequences, about 8.8% being singletons. The sequenced sample was PBMCs. The source of these receptors is a human donor in good health (CMV status not recorded). Some clones in this sample may be carry-over from other donors' samples.

This clonotype came up many times. J is TRBJ1-1 and V is TRBV12-3 or TRBV12-4; possible D gene TRBD1, 5 bases. CDR3 length: 15 amino acids. The V end lost 6 bases, the J end lost 0 bases, and 14 bases lay between the germline ends. The CDR3 nucleotides read TGTGCCAGCAGACCACTCTCGACAGTGAACACTGAAGCTTTCTTT. It translates to CASRPLSTVNTEAFF.

This clonotype appeared many times. Here the CDR3 DNA reads TGTGCCAGTACTTCAACCGGGACAGGGGACAATGAGCAGTTCTTC. It is translated as CASTSTGTGDNEQFF. The chain is built from TRBV19 and TRBJ2-1, with 10 bases lining up with TRBD1. Germline V gene sequence: CDR1 LNHDA, CDR2 SQIVND (reference sequence). The CDR3 loop spans 15 amino acids. V lost 7 bases and J lost 5; bases outside the gene matches: 8.

The V gene is TRBV14, the J gene TRBJ1-2; D is uncertain. Trimming left V 1 base short and J 4 bases short, with 16 bases between. The length of the CDR3 is 16 residues. In germline, CDR1 is SGHDN, CDR2 FVKESK. Written as DNA, the CDR3 is TGTGCCAGCAGCCAAGTAAGGCGCGGCGGGGTCTATGGCTACACCTTC. It codes for CASSQVRRGGVYGYTF.

This clonotype has at least ten counts. The rearrangement uses TRBV7-2 and TRBJ2-5; 8 bases are a match to TRBD2. Trimming cost V 5 bases and J 9 bases; bases outside gene matches: 14. This CDR3 region has 15 residues. The germline CDR1 and CDR2 sequences are SGHTA and FQGNSA. The CDR3 DNA reads TGTGCCAGCAGCCTTAGACGGGGGGGAAACGGGGCCCAGTACTTC. This gives the protein CASSLRRGGNGAQYF.

The chain couples TRBV11-3 to TRBJ2-5; 7 positions match TRBD2. The CDR3 extends over 15 amino acids. The V gene's germline CDR1 is SGHNT and CDR2 YENEEA. V gave up 4 bases and J gave up 5 bases; unmatched junction bases: 10. The CDR3 sequence: CASSSGGRFSETQYF. The CDR3 coding sequence is TGTGCCAGCAGCTCCGGGGGGAGGTTCTCGGAGACCCAGTACTTC.

V gene TRBV27 combines with J gene TRBJ1-5, with D possibly matching TRBD1 (5 bases). V was pared by 3 bases and J by 9 bases, with 12 bases between. The CDR3 runs 13 residues. Germline-derived CDR1 and CDR2 are MNHEY and SMNVEV (reference sequence). This chain's CDR3 is CASSLGPGGPQHF. DNA for the CDR3: TGTGCCAGCAGTTTGGGACCCGGCGGGCCCCAGCATTTT.

This clonotype was counted ten times or more. The junction departs from the called germline gene at one end, perhaps through a read error. The chain links TRBV28 to TRBJ1-6; D not resolved. This CDR3 has 14 residues. Per the germline V gene, CDR1 is MDHEN and CDR2 is SYDVKM. The CDR3 nucleotides read TGTGCCAGCATCCGGACGCCCGGGGATTCCCCCCTCCACTTT. Residues: CASIRTPGDSPLHF.

This clonotype appeared many times. This chain connects TRBV12-3 or TRBV12-4 to TRBJ1-2, with unresolved D. Trimming took off 6 bases at V and 4 bases at J, with 12 bases between the two ends. This CDR3 has 13 residues. The chain's CDR3 is CASSEWATYGYTF. The CDR3 DNA sequence: TGTGCCAGCAGCGAGTGGGCCACCTATGGCTACACCTTC.

This clonotype has ten or more counts. The chain has TRBV2 and TRBJ1-2, with TRBD1 identical over 7 bases. V dropped 3 bases and J dropped 7; count of bases not matched to a gene: 2. The CDR3 is made up of 12 amino acids. Per the germline V gene, CDR1 is SNHLY and CDR2 is FYNNEI. The CDR3 nucleotides are TGTGCCAGCAGTGACTCAGGGGGTGGCTACACCTTC. This sequence encodes CASSDSGGGYTF.

This clonotype was recorded at least ten times. The chain joins TRBV10-3 to TRBJ2-7, with D perhaps being TRBD1 or TRBD2 (5 bases each). The CDR3 sequence is 16 residues long. Germline CDR1 ENHRY, CDR2 SYGVKD. Trimming removed 0 bases at V and 2 bases at J, with 14 bases between. The CDR3 reads CAISESTQQGPYEQYF. Here the CDR3 DNA reads TGTGCCATCAGTGAGTCGACTCAGCAGGGACCCTACGAGCAGTACTTC.

The chain joins TRBV7-9 to TRBJ1-1; no clear D. CDR1 is SEHNR, CDR2 FQNEAQ, per germline (reference sequence). V lost 5 bases and J 0 bases, leaving 10 bases between the germline ends. CDR3 length: 14 amino acids. This CDR3 is CASSRNSLNTEAFF. CDR3 bases: TGTGCCAGCAGCCGTAACAGCTTGAACACTGAAGCTTTCTTT.

This sequence joins TRBV20-1 and TRBJ1-2; D uncertain. The V and J ends lost 0 bases and 6 bases respectively, with 11 bases between them. This CDR3 region has 13 residues. CDR1 and CDR2 from the germline V gene are DFQATT and SNEGSKA (reference sequence). The CDR3 is CSAREDRLDGYTF. CDR3 sequence (DNA): TGCAGTGCTAGAGAGGATAGGTTGGATGGCTACACCTTC.

At least ten counts were recorded for this clonotype. Here the CDR3 reads CASSLLSGQGNSPLHF. The CDR3 nucleotides read TGTGCCAGCAGTTTATTATCTGGGCAGGGGAATTCACCCCTCCACTTT. The chain carries TRBV28 and TRBJ1-6, with D maybe TRBD1 (6 bases). The germline V and J ends were trimmed by 1 base and 7 bases, with 14 bases remaining between them. Germline V gives CDR1 MDHEN, CDR2 SYDVKM. CDR3 length equals 16 residues.

The table lists this clonotype with many counts. V and J are TRBV20-1 and TRBJ2-3, with D uncertain. V lost 5 bases, J lost 0 bases, and 21 bases lay in between. In germline, CDR1 is DFQATT, CDR2 SNEGSKA (reference sequence). The length of the CDR3 is 17 residues. The chain's CDR3 is CSASFLAVGASTDTQYF. CDR3 coding DNA: TGCAGTGCTTCCTTCCTCGCGGTGGGTGCTAGCACAGATACGCAGTATTTT.

This clonotype has a count of ten or more. The V call is TRBV7-9, the J call TRBJ2-5, with D possibly matching TRBD2 (6 bases). The V end was cut by 8 bases, the J end by 5 bases, with 21 bases between. This CDR3 is built from 15 residues. Germline CDR1 reads SEHNR; CDR2 reads FQNEAQ (reference sequence). The CDR3 sequence: CASAQYWRGWETQYF. The CDR3 DNA reads as TGTGCCAGCGCCCAATACTGGAGGGGTTGGGAGACCCAGTACTTC.

This clonotype was counted at least ten times. The V and J genes are TRBV7-2 and TRBJ1-1; D is uncertain. CDR1 and CDR2 from the germline V gene are SGHTA and FQGNSA. The CDR3 runs to 17 residues. The V gene lost 5 bases and the J gene lost 1 base, with 20 bases spanning the gap. The CDR3 is CASSVASILRGNTEAFF. The CDR3 nucleotides are TGTGCCAGCAGCGTCGCATCTATCCTCCGTGGGAACACTGAAGCTTTCTTT.

This clonotype came up a few times. This chain connects TRBV5-4 to TRBJ2-7; 7 bases align to TRBD1. Trimming removed 4 bases from V and 0 bases from J; junction bases left unmatched: 7. Germline lookup yields CDR1 SGHNT and CDR2 YYREEE (reference sequence). This CDR3 contains 15 residues. In DNA form, the CDR3 reads TGTGCCAGCAGCGCAAGACAGGGTAGCTCCTACGAGCAGTACTTC. Residues: CASSARQGSSYEQYF.

This clonotype was detected only a few times. V and J are TRBV10-3 and TRBJ1-5; D perhaps matches TRBD1 (6 bases). Trimming took 9 bases from V and 3 from J, leaving 12 bases between them. The CDR3 covers 13 residues. Per germline, CDR1 ENHRY and CDR2 SYGVKD. The CDR3 spells CAITTGVNQPQHF. CDR3 nucleotide sequence: TGTGCCATTACGACAGGAGTCAATCAGCCCCAGCATTTT.

Ten or more counts support this clonotype. V is TRBV28 and J is TRBJ1-1; D is unresolved. CDR1 MDHEN and CDR2 SYDVKM come from the germline V gene. The CDR3 has 14 residues. V was pared by 4 bases and J by 0 bases, with 9 bases between. The DNA of the CDR3 is TGTGCCAGCAGTTCCCACAGAGTGAACACTGAAGCTTTCTTT. It specifies CASSSHRVNTEAFF.

This chain connects TRBV7-2 to TRBJ1-1, with no clear D. CDR3 length equals 16 residues. The germline V gene has CDR1 SGHTA and CDR2 FQGNSA. The ends were cut back, 1 base at V and 2 bases at J, with 14 bases in the middle. CDR3 nucleotides: TGTACCAGCAGCTTAGTTGGGGTGCGGCGCAACACTGAAGCTTTCTTT. Translated, it gives CTSSLVGVRRNTEAFF.

This clonotype was recorded many times. V usage is TRBV20-1 and J usage is TRBJ1-5, with no clear D. The germline V gene encodes CDR1 DFQATT and CDR2 SNEGSKA (reference sequence). With 1 base removed from V and 2 bases from J, the gap between germline ends came to 12 bases. The CDR3 runs 15 residues. The CDR3 loop is CSARGHSYGNQPQHF. The CDR3 DNA sequence: TGCAGTGCTAGAGGACACAGCTATGGCAATCAGCCCCAGCATTTT.

This clonotype has a count of ten or more. CDR3 bases: TGTGCCAGCAGCTCCCGGGGGCCCGGTTCCGATGGCTACACCTTC. The encoded protein is CASSSRGPGSDGYTF. The chain combines TRBV7-2 with TRBJ1-2, with D possibly being TRBD1 (6 bases). Germline CDR1 is SGHTA and CDR2 is FQGNSA. The CDR3 has 15 amino acids. V was shortened by 4 bases and J by 6 bases, with 18 bases between the two germline ends.

Only a few counts were recorded for this clonotype. J is TRBJ2-2 and V is TRBV10-3, with D perhaps TRBD1 (6 bases). Germline V CDR1 and CDR2: ENHRY, SYGVKD. Trimming removed 2 bases at V and 2 bases at J, with 9 bases between. The CDR3 runs to 15 residues. CDR3 sequence: CAISEEGVNTGELFF. The DNA for the CDR3 is TGTGCCATCAGTGAGGAGGGGGTTAACACCGGGGAGCTGTTTTTT.

A few counts support this clonotype. The J gene is TRBJ2-5, the V gene TRBV20-1; 12 bases are a match to TRBD2. The CDR3 is 15 residues long. Germline loops: CDR1 DFQATT, CDR2 SNEGSKA (reference sequence). The CDR3 is CSPRFLAGGLETQYF. CDR3 sequence (DNA): TGCAGCCCGCGCTTTCTAGCGGGGGGGCTGGAGACCCAGTACTTC.

In its sample, this clonotype was seen many times. This sequence may be a read error, since a much larger clone differs from it by one base. CDR3 sequence (DNA): TGTGCCAGCAGCTTCGGACAGGGGAATGAAAAACTGTTTTTT. Translated: CASSFGQGNEKLFF. The genes are TRBV13 and TRBJ1-4, with 9 nucleotides matching TRBD1. With 3 bases clipped from V and 5 bases from J, the junction kept 1 base outside the gene matches. This CDR3 spans 14 amino acids. Germline CDR1 is PRHDT and CDR2 is FYEKMQ (reference sequence).

This clonotype was picked up many times. The genes are TRBV7-2 and TRBJ2-5; no firm D call. CDR1 SGHTA and CDR2 FQGNSA come from the germline V gene. V was shortened by 1 base and J by 5 bases, with 14 bases between the two germline ends. The CDR3 runs to 15 residues. The CDR3 loop reads CASSLDGPSWETQYF. CDR3 coding DNA: TGTGCCAGCAGCTTAGACGGTCCCTCCTGGGAGACCCAGTACTTC.

The chain couples TRBV12-3 or TRBV12-4 to TRBJ2-7; the D is unclear. The CDR3 is made up of 12 amino acids. The ends were cut back, 4 bases at V and 6 bases at J, with 10 bases in the middle. The CDR3: CASSWTRREQYF. The CDR3 DNA sequence: TGTGCCAGCAGTTGGACCCGGCGCGAGCAGTACTTC.

This clonotype was observed a few times. This chain joins TRBV27 and TRBJ1-5, with a possible D match to TRBD1 (6 bases). The germline CDR1 and CDR2 sequences are MNHEY and SMNVEV (reference sequence). V lost 6 bases to trimming and J lost 3 bases, with 15 bases between them. The CDR3 consists of 15 residues. The CDR3 DNA is TGTGCCAGCAGGAAAGACAGGTCCTTCAATCAGCCCCAGCATTTT. As protein: CASRKDRSFNQPQHF.